One sample yielded the 16 T cell receptor beta chains listed below, sequenced in a study of blood T cell repertoires in COVID-19. Using immunoSEQ multiplex PCR, the repertoire was profiled, and TCRdb retains in-frame clones only, with some absent. The sample has tens of thousands of clones, roughly 71% seen once. Material for sequencing was peripheral blood. The receptors stem from a woman aged 80 or older with acute or convalescent COVID-19.

V usage is TRBV24-1 and J usage is TRBJ1-2; no definite D call. Germline V CDR1 and CDR2: KGHDR, SFDVKD. This CDR3 has 14 residues. V lost 2 bases and J 4 bases, leaving 10 bases between the germline ends. As DNA, the CDR3 is TGTGCCACCAGTGATTGGCAGGCGGGCTATGGCTACACCTTC. Its protein product is CATSDWQAGYGYTF.

This chain joins TRBV28 and TRBJ2-7, with 11 bases matching TRBD2. Trimming at V came to 4 bases and at J to 0 bases, leaving 11 bases not matched to a gene. The length of the CDR3 is 18 residues. The germline CDR1 and CDR2 sequences are MDHEN and SYDVKM. This CDR3 reads CASSSVLAGGVISYEQYF. The CDR3 DNA reads TGTGCCAGCAGTTCTGTCCTAGCGGGAGGCGTGATCTCCTACGAGCAGTACTTC.

The V gene is TRBV4-3, the J gene TRBJ1-5, with no clear D. The ends were cut back, 0 bases at V and 7 bases at J, with 10 bases in the middle. This CDR3 is built from 14 residues. Per the germline V gene, CDR1 is LGHNA and CDR2 is YSLEER. The CDR3, as DNA: TGCGCCAGCAGCCAAGATACGGGAAGCCAGCCCCAGCATTTT. Encoded protein: CASSQDTGSQPQHF.

The DNA for the CDR3 is TGTGCCAGCTCACCAGGAGCAGGGTCCACCTACGAGCAGTACTTC. Translating it yields CASSPGAGSTYEQYF. The chain carries TRBV18 and TRBJ2-7; TRBD1 is a possible D gene (5 bases). Germline loops: CDR1 KGHSH, CDR2 LQKENI. V was pared by 2 bases and J by 2 bases, with 13 bases between. The CDR3 is made up of 15 amino acids.

V is TRBV11-2 and J is TRBJ1-3; no clear D gene. Germline loops: CDR1 SGHAT, CDR2 FQNNGV. The length of the CDR3 is 14 residues. V lost 5 bases and J lost 1, with 9 bases in between. The CDR3 here is CASSLTQSGNTIYF. The DNA for the CDR3 is TGTGCCAGCAGCCTTACCCAGTCTGGAAACACCATATATTTT.

The gene calls are TRBV4-1 and TRBJ2-1; 13 nucleotides agree with TRBD2. The CDR3 runs to 17 residues. In germline, CDR1 is MGHRA, CDR2 YSYEKL. V dropped 1 base and J dropped 5; count of bases not matched to a gene: 5. In DNA form, the CDR3 reads TGCGCCAGCAGCCAAGGTTGGACTAGCGGGAGAGACAATGAGCAGTTCTTC. This translates into CASSQGWTSGRDNEQFF.

J is TRBJ1-1 and V is TRBV5-1, with D uncertain. The V and J ends lost 0 bases and 6 bases respectively, with 6 bases between them. The CDR3 runs to 12 residues. Germline V gene sequence: CDR1 SGHRS, CDR2 YFSETQ. The CDR3: CASSLGGPEAFF. The CDR3 DNA is TGCGCCAGCAGCTTGGGAGGGCCTGAAGCTTTCTTT.

This clone was counted only a few times. The CDR3 coding sequence is TGCGCCAGCAGCCAAGATCCGGGAGATAGCACAGATACGCAGTATTTT. Its protein is CASSQDPGDSTDTQYF. This rearrangement joins TRBV4-3 to TRBJ2-3, with D possibly TRBD2 on 6 matching bases. The germline V and J ends were trimmed by 0 bases and 0 bases, with 10 bases remaining between them. From germline, CDR1 is LGHNA and CDR2 YSLEER. The CDR3 is 16 residues long.

This clone was counted only a few times. The CDR3, as DNA: TGTGCCAGCAGCCAAGCGGACAGGGCGAACACTGAAGCTTTCTTT. It codes for CASSQADRANTEAFF. The V gene is TRBV4-2, the J gene TRBJ1-1, with TRBD1 matching over 8 bases. With 1 base clipped from V and 1 base from J, the junction kept 2 bases outside the gene matches. This CDR3 comprises 15 residues. The V gene's germline CDR1 is LGHNA and CDR2 YNFKEQ.

This clone was picked up many times. The chain is built from TRBV7-9 and TRBJ1-5, with D possibly TRBD1 on 6 matching bases. The germline CDR1 and CDR2 sequences are SEHNR and FQNEAQ (reference sequence). Trimming cost V 1 base and J 5 bases, with 12 bases left between them. CDR3 length: 15 residues. CDR3 residues: CASSLGTGPDQPQHF. The DNA of the CDR3 is TGTGCCAGCAGCTTAGGTACAGGGCCCGATCAGCCCCAGCATTTT.

The table lists this clone with a few counts. This sequence joins TRBV28 and TRBJ1-5; D is possibly TRBD1 (5 bases). CDR1 is MDHEN, CDR2 SYDVKM, per germline. Trimming left V 3 bases short and J 7 bases short, with 16 bases between. The CDR3 is 15 residues long. The CDR3 spells CASSLTIGGSQPQHF. For the CDR3, the DNA is TGTGCCAGCAGTTTGACCATCGGGGGGTCACAGCCCCAGCATTTT. Supplemented by reference TRBV28 and TRBJ1-5, the full variable domain reads DVKVTQSSRYLVKRTGEKVFLECVQDMDHENMFWYRQDPGLGLRLIYFSYDVKMKEKGDIPEGYSVSREKKERFSLILESASTNQTSMYLCASSLTIGGSQPQHFGDGTRLSIL.

The rearrangement links TRBV28 to TRBJ1-4; D is ambiguous. Trimming removed 1 base from V and 5 bases from J, with 8 bases in between. This CDR3 has 14 residues. The V gene's germline CDR1 is MDHEN and CDR2 SYDVKM. The DNA for the CDR3 is TGTGCCAGCAGTTTATTGAGTAACAATGAAAAACTGTTTTTT. Its protein is CASSLLSNNEKLFF.

The chain uses TRBV2 and TRBJ2-3; D unresolved. Trimming took 4 bases from V and 1 from J, leaving 9 bases between them. CDR3 length equals 14 residues. CDR1 is SNHLY, CDR2 FYNNEI, per germline. This CDR3 reads CASSVELRTDTQYF. In DNA, the CDR3 is TGTGCCAGCAGTGTAGAGTTGCGCACAGATACGCAGTATTTT.

Only a few counts were recorded for this clone. The V gene is TRBV6-5, the J gene TRBJ1-1, with 7 bases aligning to TRBD1. Germline V gene sequence: CDR1 MNHEY, CDR2 SVGAGI. The CDR3 is made up of 14 amino acids. V shed 5 bases and J 5 bases; nucleotides not matched to a gene: 8. The CDR3: CASSRMTGQTEAFF. The CDR3 DNA reads TGTGCCAGCAGTCGTATGACAGGGCAAACTGAAGCTTTCTTT.

In this sample, this clone turned up a few times. The J gene is TRBJ2-1, the V gene TRBV29-1, with 8 bases fitting TRBD2. CDR3 length: 13 amino acids. Germline loops: CDR1 SQVTM, CDR2 ANQGSEA. V was clipped by 4 bases and J by 2 bases; unmatched bases: 1. This chain's CDR3 is CSVGLAPYNEQFF. CDR3 nucleotides: TGCAGCGTTGGACTAGCGCCCTACAATGAGCAGTTCTTC.

The chain is built from TRBV11-2 and TRBJ2-1; 8 bases align to TRBD2. V shed 4 bases, J shed 5 bases, and the junction held 7 bases outside the gene matches. The CDR3 contains 15 residues. From germline, CDR1 is SGHAT and CDR2 FQNNGV. The CDR3 DNA is TGTGCCAGCAGCTCCAGACTAGCGACCCACAATGAGCAGTTCTTC. Its translation: CASSSRLATHNEQFF.